What follows are 4 T cell receptor beta chains derived from one specimen sequenced in a study of T-cell memory formation after mild COVID-19. TCRdb used MiXCR to reprocess the 5' RACE reads, holding one entry per CDR3 protein. The sample holds around 300,000 distinct CDR3 sequences; roughly 18% are singletons and the top ten take around 23%. Sequencing was done on a sample of PBMCs or a T cell subset sorted from them (not recorded which). These receptor sequences come from a man aged 18 to 30 who had mild COVID-19 (a few samples of this study predate the infection). Cell type and time point are not known.

This clonotype was picked up a small number of times. J is TRBJ2-6 and V is TRBV7-2; weak D call: TRBD1 (6 bases). Germline V gives CDR1 SGHTA, CDR2 FQGNSA. This CDR3 is 16 amino acids long. V lost 5 bases, J lost 0 bases, and 11 bases lay in between. CDR3 in DNA: TGTGCCAGCAGCCTATCCAGGGGCTCTGGGGCCAACGTCCTGACTTTC. Amino acid sequence: CASSLSRGSGANVLTF.

The J gene is TRBJ1-5, the V gene TRBV15; D remains unclear. Per germline, CDR1 LNHNV and CDR2 YYDKDF (reference sequence). Trimming removed 3 bases from V and 0 bases from J, with 15 bases in between. CDR3 length: 17 amino acids. CDR3 sequence (DNA): TGTGCCACCAGCAGGGGTGGCAGCCGGAATAGCAATCAGCCCCAGCATTTT. Its protein is CATSRGGSRNSNQPQHF. Full variable domain (missing parts from reference TRBV15 and TRBJ1-5): DAMVIQNPRYQVTQFGKPVTLSCSQTLNHNVMYWYQQKSSQAPKLLFHYYDKDFNNEADTPDNFQSRRPNTSFCFLDIRSPGLGDTAMYLCATSRGGSRNSNQPQHFGDGTRLSIL.

In this sample, this clonotype turned up a few times. The genes are TRBV9 and TRBJ2-5, with a weak D call TRBD1 (6 bases). Trimming removed 0 bases at V and 4 bases at J, with 13 bases between. The CDR3 spans 15 residues. Germline V gene sequence: CDR1 SGDLS, CDR2 YYNGEE. The CDR3 spells CASSVAGTSGETQYF. The CDR3 DNA reads as TGTGCCAGCAGCGTAGCAGGGACAAGTGGAGAGACCCAGTACTTC.

This chain joins TRBV27 and TRBJ1-2; 9 nucleotides line up with TRBD1. Germline-derived CDR1 and CDR2 are MNHEY and SMNVEV (reference sequence). The V gene end was trimmed by 5 bases and the J gene end by 9 bases; junction bases not matched to a gene: 10. The CDR3 sequence is 14 residues long. The CDR3 DNA reads as TGTGCCAGCAGTCCTCCGGGACAGGGCCTCCGCTACACCTTC. This codes for CASSPPGQGLRYTF.